Following are 8 T cell receptor beta chains from one sample sequenced in a study of beta chain features in type 1 diabetes. The study's findings and limits: The study found moderately but significantly shorter TCRB CDR3s in all four CD4+ subsets of Type 1 diabetes patients.

Expressed TCRB transcripts were sequenced after all isolated RNA was converted to cDNA. Here immunoSEQ multiplex PCR was the method, and the copy in TCRdb shows in-frame clones only, minus some. This sample has 600,000 to 700,000 clones, with 13% found just once. No antigens are known for them. Sequences were obtained from naive CD4+ T cells from blood. These receptor sequences come from a man between 18 and 35 years old with type 1 diabetes.

The rearrangement joins TRBV7-6 to TRBJ2-7; 7 bases are shared with TRBD1. The ends lost 3 bases at V and 2 bases at J; junction bases unmatched: 10. Germline CDR1 is SGHVS and CDR2 is FNYEAQ. The CDR3 spans 16 residues. The CDR3 loop reads CASSFGQARGPYEQYF. The CDR3 bases are TGTGCCAGCAGCTTCGGACAGGCCCGAGGTCCCTACGAGCAGTACTTC.

The rearrangement joins TRBV28 to TRBJ2-7, with D tentatively TRBD1 (6 bases). In germline, CDR1 is MDHEN, CDR2 SYDVKM. V lost 6 bases to trimming and J lost 4 bases, with 10 bases between them. This CDR3 contains 12 residues. The CDR3 reads CASSRGQYEQYF. In DNA, the CDR3 is TGTGCCAGCAGCCGCGGACAGTACGAGCAGTACTTC.

This chain uses TRBV6-5 with TRBJ1-1; D remains ambiguous. Trimming took 5 bases from V and 0 from J, leaving 10 bases between them. The length of the CDR3 is 14 residues. Looked up from germline, CDR1 is MNHEY and CDR2 is SVGAGI. This CDR3 is CASSALRMNTEAFF. DNA for the CDR3: TGTGCCAGCAGTGCGCTAAGGATGAACACTGAAGCTTTCTTT.

A few counts support this clone. V is TRBV4-1 and J is TRBJ2-2; unclear D gene. CDR1 is MGHRA, CDR2 YSYEKL, per germline. This CDR3 is 13 amino acids long. Trimming cost V 2 bases and J 11 bases, with 12 bases left between them. The CDR3 is CASSQRAWIELFF. The CDR3 DNA is TGCGCCAGCAGCCAACGAGCTTGGATAGAGCTGTTTTTT.

Concerning this clone: Other DNA sequences in the same sample also yield this CDR3. V and J are TRBV30 and TRBJ1-2; no firm D call. Trimming left V 0 bases short and J 5 bases short, with 10 bases between. From germline, CDR1 is GTSNPN and CDR2 SVGIG (reference sequence). The CDR3 covers 13 residues. Here the CDR3 DNA reads TGTGCCTGGAGTGTAGGGCAGACGTATGGCTACACCTTC. Amino acid sequence: CAWSVGQTYGYTF.

This clone was found a few times. V is TRBV29-1 and J is TRBJ2-7, with 9 bases aligning to TRBD1. The CDR3 sequence is 14 residues long. Germline assignment: CDR1 SQVTM and CDR2 ANQGSEA. With 4 bases clipped from V and 6 bases from J, the junction kept 10 bases outside the gene matches. CDR3: CSVGWDRVTVEQYF. The CDR3 nucleotides read TGCAGCGTTGGCTGGGACAGGGTCACTGTCGAGCAGTACTTC.

There are a few counts of this clone. This chain connects TRBV7-6 to TRBJ1-6; a possible D gene is TRBD1 (6 bases). Trimming removed 3 bases from V and 0 bases from J, with 15 bases in between. The CDR3 has 18 amino acids. The germline V gene has CDR1 SGHVS and CDR2 FNYEAQ. CDR3 nucleotides: TGTGCCAGCAGCTTTCGACAGGACCCCAGCTCCTATAATTCACCCCTCCACTTT. This codes for CASSFRQDPSSYNSPLHF.

The gene calls are TRBV7-6 and TRBJ2-2; 9 bases fit TRBD1. This CDR3 contains 15 residues. V was pared by 3 bases and J by 2 bases, with 1 base of the junction left unmatched. Germline loops: CDR1 SGHVS, CDR2 FNYEAQ. The CDR3 loop reads CASSLGQGNTGELFF. The CDR3 bases are TGTGCCAGCAGCTTGGGACAGGGAAACACCGGGGAGCTGTTTTTT.